Listed below are T cell receptor beta chains from one sample, sequenced in a study of blood T cell repertoires in COVID-19. Repertoires were generated with immunoSEQ multiplex PCR, while TCRdb's copy carries only in-frame clones and drops some. The table has 100,000 to 120,000 clones, approximately 84% seen once. The sample was peripheral blood. The receptors were gathered from a woman in her thirties or forties with acute or convalescent COVID-19. The CDR3 runs from the conserved cysteine through the conserved F or W. A D gene is named only where the DNA matches it firmly. A row's size may be missing; if present it is once, few, many or a size class.

j_call | d_call | v_call | clone_size | cdr3_aa | cdr3_nt
TRBJ1-2 | TRBD1 | TRBV29-1 | - | CSAQQGSYGYTF | TGCAGCGCCCAACAGGGGTCCTATGGCTACACCTTC
TRBJ2-5 | TRBD2 | TRBV2 | - | CASSDRGVGETQYF | TGTGCCAGCAGTGATCGGGGGGTTGGGGAGACCCAGTACTTC
TRBJ1-1 | - | TRBV5-4 | - | CASSEQGLVGAFF | TGTGCCAGCAGCGAACAGGGTTTAGTAGGAGCTTTCTTT
TRBJ1-1 | - | TRBV9 | - | CASSVGVFTEAFF | TGTGCCAGCAGCGTCGGGGTCTTCACTGAAGCTTTCTTT
TRBJ2-7 | - | TRBV9 | - | CASSADGWSYEQYF | TGTGCCAGCAGCGCCGACGGGTGGTCCTACGAGCAGTACTTC
TRBJ1-2 | TRBD1 | TRBV19 | - | CASSRGAGGYTF | TGTGCCAGTAGCAGGGGGGCTGGCGGCTACACCTTC
TRBJ2-3 | TRBD1 | TRBV9 | - | CASRGPGQNTDTQYF | TGTGCCAGCAGAGGACCGGGACAGAACACAGATACGCAGTATTTT
TRBJ2-2 | TRBD2 | TRBV7-2 | - | CASSLGTSGFGGELFF | TGTGCCAGCAGCCTAGGGACTAGCGGGTTCGGAGGGGAGCTGTTTTTT
TRBJ1-3 | - | TRBV7-2 | - | CASSLVYGVGNTIYF | TGTGCCAGCAGCTTAGTATACGGGGTGGGAAACACCATATATTTT
TRBJ1-2 | TRBD1 | TRBV30 | - | CAWRTSGGGHGYTF | TGTGCCTGGCGGACGTCAGGGGGCGGGCATGGCTACACCTTC
TRBJ1-2 | - | TRBV18 | - | CASSPNEGGHGYTF | TGTGCCAGCTCACCTAACGAGGGAGGTCACGGCTACACCTTC
TRBJ2-7 | - | TRBV2 | - | CASSLASYEQYF | TGTGCCAGCAGTCTGGCCTCCTACGAGCAGTACTTC
TRBJ1-2 | TRBD1 | TRBV9 | - | CASDGTGYGYTF | TGTGCCAGCGACGGGACAGGCTATGGCTACACCTTC
TRBJ1-2 | - | TRBV6-1 | few | CASSERGTGNYGYTF | TGTGCCAGCAGTGAAAGGGGAACAGGGAACTATGGCTACACCTTC
TRBJ2-7 | TRBD1 | TRBV7-2 | - | CASSPRQGTYEQYF | TGTGCCAGCAGCCCACGACAGGGCACCTACGAGCAGTACTTC
TRBJ2-7 | TRBD1 | TRBV7-8 | once | CASSSRTGYNYEQYF | TGTGCCAGCAGCTCACGGACAGGGTACAACTACGAGCAGTACTTC
TRBJ1-5 | - | TRBV5-1 | - | CASSLVAGGNQPQHF | TGCGCCAGCAGCTTAGTGGCCGGGGGTAATCAGCCCCAGCATTTT
TRBJ2-1 | - | TRBV2 | - | CASSWSDEQFF | TGTGCCAGCAGTTGGTCGGATGAGCAGTTCTTC
TRBJ2-7 | - | TRBV18 | once | CASSDSVEGKQYF | TGTGCCAGCTCGGATTCCGTCGAGGGAAAGCAGTACTTC
TRBJ1-2 | TRBD1 | TRBV6-4 | - | CASSDFIGTGYGYTF | TGTGCCAGCAGTGACTTTATCGGGACAGGATATGGCTACACCTTC
TRBJ2-7 | - | TRBV3-1/TRBV3-2 | - | CASSQAWSQVSGEQYF | TGTGCCAGCAGCCAAGCCTGGTCACAGGTCTCTGGGGAGCAGTACTTC
TRBJ1-5 | - | TRBV2 | - | CASRAQGGGNQPQHF | TGTGCCAGCAGAGCACAGGGAGGGGGCAATCAGCCCCAGCATTTT
TRBJ2-7 | TRBD2 | TRBV2 | - | CASSPPRASGSSYEQYF | TGTGCCAGCTCCCCACCCCGGGCTAGCGGAAGCTCCTACGAGCAGTACTTC
TRBJ1-4 | TRBD1 | TRBV5-1 | - | CASSFGTGFNEKLFF | TGCGCCAGCAGCTTCGGGACAGGCTTTAATGAAAAACTGTTTTTT
TRBJ1-4 | - | TRBV6-1 | - | CASSEVGKEATNEKLFF | TGTGCCAGCAGTGAAGTAGGGAAGGAGGCAACTAATGAAAAACTGTTTTTT
TRBJ2-3 | TRBD2 | TRBV7-2 | - | CASSLDMRGGTDTQYF | TGTGCCAGCAGCTTAGATATGCGGGGGGGCACAGATACGCAGTATTTT
TRBJ2-1 | TRBD2 | TRBV24-1 | - | CATSAAGGPNEQFF | TGTGCCACCAGTGCGGCGGGGGGGCCCAATGAGCAGTTCTTC
TRBJ1-1 | - | TRBV7-8 | - | CASSPGGFSNTEAFF | TGTGCCAGCAGCCCGGGGGGTTTTTCGAACACTGAAGCTTTCTTT
TRBJ1-3 | TRBD1 | TRBV9 | - | CASSANRGLTGNTIYF | TGTGCCAGCAGCGCTAACAGGGGACTCACCGGAAACACCATATATTTT
TRBJ2-2 | TRBD2 | TRBV7-2 | - | CASSLAGGLVVGELFF | TGTGCCAGCAGCTTAGCGGGGGGACTAGTGGTCGGGGAGCTGTTTTTT
TRBJ1-5 | - | TRBV27 | once | CASSFTGNQPQHF | TGTGCCAGCAGTTTTACGGGCAATCAGCCCCAGCATTTT
TRBJ1-6 | TRBD1 | TRBV7-9 | - | CASRHTGVGLNSPLHF | TGTGCCAGCAGACATACAGGGGTGGGGCTAAATTCACCCCTCCACTTT
TRBJ2-3 | - | TRBV19 | - | CASSKGTPPTIDTQYF | TGTGCCAGTAGTAAGGGGACACCACCGACCATAGATACGCAGTATTTT
TRBJ1-5 | - | TRBV18 | - | CASSPGQNQPQHF | TGTGCCAGCTCACCCGGACAGAATCAGCCCCAGCATTTT
TRBJ1-2 | TRBD1 | TRBV3-1/TRBV3-2 | - | CASSQRQRQGRFGYTF | TGTGCCAGCAGCCAAAGACAAAGACAGGGGCGTTTTGGCTACACCTTC
TRBJ1-6 | - | TRBV3-1/TRBV3-2 | - | CASSEGVGGSNSPLHF | TGTGCCAGCAGCGAAGGTGTGGGGGGGAGCAATTCACCCCTCCACTTT
TRBJ2-3 | TRBD2 | TRBV19 | once | CASSRRTSGGALQYF | TGTGCCAGTAGTCGGCGGACTAGCGGGGGGGCGCTGCAGTATTTT